This TCR beta chain was obtained from a study of follicular helper T cells after annual influenza vaccination. Overall study findings and caveats: Productive TCRB sequences came from only about 9-20% of cells.

TCRB sequencing was done at Survey resolution level. Profiled with immunoSEQ multiplex PCR; TCRdb holds only in-frame clones, not every one. The sample consists of around 2,400 clones, roughly 86% of them appearing once. J was trimmed by 2 bases and V by 5 bases; bases with no gene match: 6. In germline, CDR1 is SGHRS, CDR2 YFSETQ. CDR3 length: 14 residues. Turning to this clone: Its antigen remains unknown.

The time point was: 2014-2015 season, pre-vaccination. No donor had influenza vaccine in the prior 6 months; all lived in the community. This sample comprised CXCR5+ CD38+ circulating T follicular helper cells from blood, obtained on the day of influenza vaccination. Stated subset: circulating Tfh, non-naive CD4+CXCR5+PD-1+ (ICOS+CD38+ or ICOS-CD38-). The chain employs TRBV5-1 and TRBJ2-5; TRBD2 matches 7 bases. The source is an adult who received the influenza vaccine. Here the CDR3 reads CASSSRGLQETQYF. CDR3 in DNA: TGCGCCAGCAGTTCCCGGGGACTACAAGAGACCCAGTACTTC.